These 8 T cell receptor beta chains share one sample of origin, sequenced in a study of blood T cells in healthy people across ages. With a J-beta primer mix and a sample-barcoded 5' primer, a second PCR ran about 7 to 12 cycles. TCRdb fed the 5' RACE reads into MiXCR, producing one record per CDR3 protein. The sample records roughly 1,300,000 distinct CDR3 sequences, roughly 59% being singletons. Material for sequencing was blood. All receptors derive from a man in his late teens or twenties in good health.

V is TRBV12-3 or TRBV12-4 and J is TRBJ2-3; weak D call: TRBD1 (6 bases). V was pared by 7 bases and J by 2 bases, with 19 bases between. The CDR3 totals 16 residues. The CDR3 DNA is TGTGCCAGCATCCAGACAGGCCCTAGAGCCACAGATACGCAGTATTTT. Residues: CASIQTGPRATDTQYF.

This clonotype has more than one count but fewer than ten. This sequence joins TRBV5-6 and TRBJ2-3; D is unresolved. Germline CDR1 is SGHDT and CDR2 is YYEEEE. This CDR3 region has 13 residues. Trimming removed 0 bases from V and 2 bases from J, with 4 bases in between. The DNA for the CDR3 is TGTGCCAGCAGCTTGGCCAACACAGATACGCAGTATTTT. Amino acids: CASSLANTDTQYF.

This clonotype was found a few times. The rearrangement links TRBV12-3 or TRBV12-4 to TRBJ2-5; D gene unclear. CDR3 length: 13 amino acids. Trimming cost V 2 bases and J 3 bases, with 7 bases left between them. Written as DNA, the CDR3 is TGTGCCAGCAGTTTATGGGCAGAAGAGACCCAGTACTTC. Amino acids: CASSLWAEETQYF.

The rearrangement joins TRBV20-1 to TRBJ2-1, with D perhaps matching TRBD2 (6 bases). The CDR3 totals 13 residues. With 3 bases removed from V and 4 bases from J, the gap between germline ends came to 10 bases. In germline, CDR1 is DFQATT, CDR2 SNEGSKA (reference sequence). In DNA form, the CDR3 reads TGCAGTGCTAGCGGGAGTCGATACAATGAGCAGTTCTTC. Its protein is CSASGSRYNEQFF.

The chain recombines TRBV20-1 with TRBJ2-1; TRBD2 agrees at 7 bases. Germline lookup yields CDR1 DFQATT and CDR2 SNEGSKA (reference sequence). CDR3 length equals 14 residues. The J segment lost 7 bases and the V segment lost 4 bases, leaving 10 bases of the junction unmatched. CDR3: CSAILARHKNEQFF. The CDR3 nucleotides are TGCAGTGCTATACTAGCGCGGCATAAGAATGAGCAGTTCTTC.

The J gene is TRBJ1-4, the V gene TRBV20-1; the match to TRBD1 covers 7 bases. The CDR3 extends over 15 amino acids. Germline CDR1 reads DFQATT; CDR2 reads SNEGSKA (reference sequence). V lost 5 bases and J lost 6; bases outside the gene matches: 12. The CDR3 DNA follows: TGCAGTGCTCAACCCTTCCGGGACAGCGATGAAAAACTGTTTTTT. It codes for CSAQPFRDSDEKLFF.

J is TRBJ2-5 and V is TRBV20-1; D remains ambiguous. CDR3 length: 13 amino acids. The V end lost 7 bases, the J end lost 1 base, and 13 bases lay between the germline ends. Germline CDR1 is DFQATT and CDR2 is SNEGSKA (reference sequence). This chain's CDR3 is CSVTEVAQETQYF. CDR3 nucleotides: TGCAGTGTTACGGAAGTAGCCCAAGAGACCCAGTACTTC.

This sequence joins TRBV6-1 and TRBJ2-5, with 10 bases identical to TRBD1. The V gene end was trimmed by 6 bases and the J gene end by 5 bases; junction bases not matched to a gene: 6. Germline CDR1 MNHNS, CDR2 SASEGT. This CDR3 spans 14 amino acids. The CDR3 is CASRARQGAETQYF. Here the CDR3 DNA reads TGTGCCAGCAGAGCGCGACAGGGGGCTGAGACCCAGTACTTC.